This TCR beta chain was identified in a study of blood T cell repertoires in COVID-19. CDR3 length equals 13 residues. The germline V gene has CDR1 ENHRY and CDR2 SYGVKD. Trimming cost V 9 bases and J 3 bases; bases outside gene matches: 5. Assay used: immunoSEQ multiplex PCR; TCRdb lists only in-frame clones, some missing. The sample has more than 250,000 clones; approximately 85% are singletons. The chain joins TRBV10-3 to TRBJ1-5; TRBD1 matches 7 bases. Sequenced: peripheral blood. The TCR comes from a woman between 45 and 65 years old with acute or convalescent COVID-19. In DNA, the CDR3 is TGTGCCATAACGGGACAGATCAATCAGCCCCAGCATTTT. Its protein product is CAITGQINQPQHF.